One sample yielded the 16 T cell receptor beta chains listed below, sequenced in a study of T cells in localized non-small cell lung cancer (dated by TCRdb to about 2020). Libraries were built with the immunoSEQ multiplex PCR assay. Entries here come from immuneACCESS through TCRdb and include only in-frame sequences with V and J called. Some clones fail to appear in such tables; in the studies checked, an unresolved V gene covers under half of the shortfall, and the cause of the remainder is unknown. This sample is represented by tens of thousands of clones; 90% of them were singletons. In total, the top ten clones hold roughly 1.1% of the sample. The sample was peripheral blood, taken before any cancer treatment. These receptors were collected from a woman aged 35-75 years with stage I lung adenocarcinoma.

This clone was recorded a few times. V is TRBV7-2 and J is TRBJ1-5; no definite D call. V was shortened by 3 bases and J by 2 bases, with 14 bases between the two germline ends. Germline loops: CDR1 SGHTA, CDR2 FQGNSA. This CDR3 has 16 residues. As DNA, the CDR3 is TGTGCCAGCAGCTTCTTTCCGGGCGGGGGCAATCAGCCCCAGCATTTT. As protein: CASSFFPGGGNQPQHF. Together with reference TRBV7-2 and TRBJ1-5, the CDR3 gives the full variable domain: GAGVSQSPSNKVTEKGKDVELRCDPISGHTALYWYRQSLGQGLEFLIYFQGNSAPDKSGLPSDRFSAERTGGSVSTLTIQRTQQEDSAVYLCASSFFPGGGNQPQHFGDGTRLSIL.

V usage is TRBV7-2 and J usage is TRBJ2-6; either TRBD1 or TRBD2 may supply D (5 bases each). Germline CDR1 SGHTA, CDR2 FQGNSA. V was shortened by 3 bases and J by 2 bases, with 11 bases between the two germline ends. The CDR3 is 16 residues long. The CDR3 DNA sequence: TGTGCCAGCAGCTTTTCGGGGACGGCTGGGGCCAACGTCCTGACTTTC. Amino acid sequence: CASSFSGTAGANVLTF.

V gene TRBV27 combines with J gene TRBJ1-1; D is uncertain. The CDR3 sequence is 13 residues long. Trimming shortened V by 2 bases and J by 4 bases, and 8 bases separated the two germline ends. The V gene's germline CDR1 is MNHEY and CDR2 SMNVEV (reference sequence). CDR3 in DNA: TGTGCCAGCAGTTTAGAGGTGGGCACTGAAGCTTTCTTT. Its translation is CASSLEVGTEAFF.

The chain carries TRBV29-1 and TRBJ2-1; D remains unclear. Germline V gene data show CDR1 as SQVTM and CDR2 as ANQGSEA. This CDR3 contains 13 residues. With 6 bases removed from V and 6 bases from J, the gap between germline ends came to 15 bases. CDR3 loop: CSVFRLGLNEQFF. CDR3 sequence (DNA): TGCAGCGTCTTCAGGTTAGGGCTCAATGAGCAGTTCTTC.

The chain carries TRBV2 and TRBJ1-1; the match to TRBD1 covers 7 bases. With 2 bases clipped from V and 4 bases from J, the junction kept 1 base outside the gene matches. CDR3 length equals 13 residues. Germline V gene sequence: CDR1 SNHLY, CDR2 FYNNEI. CDR3 nucleotides: TGTGCCAGCAGTGAAAACAGGGGCACTGAAGCTTTCTTT. Amino acids: CASSENRGTEAFF.

V gene TRBV4-1 combines with J gene TRBJ2-6; 9 nucleotides match TRBD1. CDR3 length: 20 amino acids. CDR1 is MGHRA, CDR2 YSYEKL, per germline. V lost 0 bases, J lost 1 base, and 10 bases stayed unmatched. CDR3 sequence (DNA): TGCGCCAGCAGCCAAGACCCCTGGACAGGGGAGATTTCTGGGGCCAACGTCCTGACTTTC. Protein sequence: CASSQDPWTGEISGANVLTF.

The V and J genes are TRBV19 and TRBJ1-5; D call uncertain. CDR3 length: 13 residues. V dropped 8 bases and J dropped 0 bases, with 8 bases sitting between them. The germline gives CDR1 LNHDA, CDR2 SQIVND (reference sequence). This chain's CDR3 is CASGDYSNQPQHF. CDR3 DNA: TGTGCCAGTGGGGATTATAGCAATCAGCCCCAGCATTTT. Full variable domain (missing parts from reference TRBV19 and TRBJ1-5): DGGITQSPKYLFRKEGQNVTLSCEQNLNHDAMYWYRQDPGQGLRLIYYSQIVNDFQKGDIAEGYSVSREKKESFPLTVTSAQKNPTAFYLCASGDYSNQPQHFGDGTRLSIL.

The chain uses TRBV14 and TRBJ1-6; the D gene is possibly TRBD1 (5 bases). V gave up 3 bases and J gave up 0 bases, with 9 bases separating them. The CDR3 covers 16 residues. The germline V gene has CDR1 SGHDN and CDR2 FVKESK. The CDR3 protein is CASSQGTSSYNSPLHF. CDR3 DNA: TGTGCCAGCAGCCAGGGGACGAGCTCCTATAATTCACCCCTCCACTTT.

This chain connects TRBV4-3 to TRBJ1-1; a weak D match, TRBD1 (6 bases). Trimming took off 2 bases at V and 4 bases at J, with 8 bases between the two ends. CDR1 is LGHNA and CDR2 is YSLEER in the germline V gene. This CDR3 is built from 13 residues. The CDR3 DNA is TGCGCCAGCAGCCAAAGGGGGGGCACTGAAGCTTTCTTT. This gives the protein CASSQRGGTEAFF.

The V call is TRBV5-1, the J call TRBJ1-5; no firm D call. Deletions cut 2 bases from V and 5 bases from J, with 8 bases between. The CDR3 runs 13 residues. Germline V gene lookup returns CDR1 SGHRS and CDR2 YFSETQ. As DNA, the CDR3 is TGCGCCAGCAGCTTCGCTGGGGATCAGCCCCAGCATTTT. The encoded protein is CASSFAGDQPQHF. Full variable domain (remainder filled in from reference TRBV5-1 and TRBJ1-5): KAGVTQTPRYLIKTRGQQVTLSCSPISGHRSVSWYQQTPGQGLQFLFEYFSETQRNKGNFPGRFSGRQFSNSRSEMNVSTLELGDSALYLCASSFAGDQPQHFGDGTRLSIL.

CDR3 coding DNA: TGCGCCAGCAGCCAAGGCCCTGGACAGAATCAGCCCCAGCATTTT. This sequence encodes CASSQGPGQNQPQHF. The J gene is TRBJ1-5, the V gene TRBV4-3; a weak D match, TRBD1 (6 bases). Trimming took off 1 base at V and 4 bases at J, with 11 bases between the two ends. CDR1 is LGHNA and CDR2 is YSLEER in the germline V gene. There are 15 residues in the CDR3.

This rearrangement joins TRBV7-2 to TRBJ1-2; D is uncertain. The CDR3 has 13 residues. CDR1 and CDR2 from the germline V gene are SGHTA and FQGNSA. The V gene lost 1 base and the J gene lost 1 base, with 4 bases spanning the gap. In nucleotides, the CDR3 is TGTGCCAGCAGCTTAGTCATTAACTATGGCTACACCTTC. Protein: CASSLVINYGYTF.

This chain joins TRBV19 and TRBJ1-6; D uncertain. The CDR3 sequence is 16 residues long. CDR1 and CDR2 from the germline V gene are LNHDA and SQIVND (reference sequence). Trimming removed 0 bases from V and 9 bases from J, with 15 bases in between. As DNA, the CDR3 is TGTGCCAGTAGTATAGATCGGGCAATATCCCGTTCACCCCTCCACTTT. This codes for CASSIDRAISRSPLHF. Full variable domain (outside the CDR3, taken from reference TRBV19 and TRBJ1-6): DGGITQSPKYLFRKEGQNVTLSCEQNLNHDAMYWYRQDPGQGLRLIYYSQIVNDFQKGDIAEGYSVSREKKESFPLTVTSAQKNPTAFYLCASSIDRAISRSPLHFGNGTRLTVT.

The chain recombines TRBV27 with TRBJ2-1, with 10 nucleotides matching TRBD2. Germline V gives CDR1 MNHEY, CDR2 SMNVEV (reference sequence). J was trimmed by 6 bases and V by 5 bases; bases with no gene match: 10. The CDR3 has 16 amino acids. DNA of the CDR3: TGTGCCAGCAGTGGCCCCGGAGCGGGGGGGCCCAATGAGCAGTTCTTC. Translating it yields CASSGPGAGGPNEQFF.

For this clone: Other DNA sequences in this specimen translate into the identical CDR3. This rearrangement joins TRBV7-9 to TRBJ1-1; D uncertain. Germline V gene sequence: CDR1 SEHNR, CDR2 FQNEAQ (reference sequence). Trimming stripped 1 base from V and 1 base from J, with 10 bases between. This CDR3 comprises 15 residues. DNA of the CDR3: TGTGCCAGCAGCTTAGTGGAGGGAACGAACACTGAAGCTTTCTTT. This codes for CASSLVEGTNTEAFF.

The chain has TRBV5-4 and TRBJ2-3; TRBD1 matches at 7 bases. The CDR3 is 16 residues long. Germline CDR1 and CDR2: SGHNT and YYREEE (reference sequence). Trimming removed 4 bases from V and 3 bases from J; junction bases left unmatched: 11. The CDR3 sequence is CASSQTGPEGTDTQYF. The CDR3, as DNA: TGTGCCAGCAGCCAGACAGGGCCAGAGGGTACAGATACGCAGTATTTT. The full variable domain, rest sourced from reference TRBV5-4 and TRBJ2-3, is ETGVTQSPTHLIKTRGQQVTLRCSSQSGHNTVSWYQQALGQGPQFIFQYYREEENGRGNFPPRFSGLQFPNYSSELNVNALELDDSALYLCASSQTGPEGTDTQYFGPGTRLTVL.